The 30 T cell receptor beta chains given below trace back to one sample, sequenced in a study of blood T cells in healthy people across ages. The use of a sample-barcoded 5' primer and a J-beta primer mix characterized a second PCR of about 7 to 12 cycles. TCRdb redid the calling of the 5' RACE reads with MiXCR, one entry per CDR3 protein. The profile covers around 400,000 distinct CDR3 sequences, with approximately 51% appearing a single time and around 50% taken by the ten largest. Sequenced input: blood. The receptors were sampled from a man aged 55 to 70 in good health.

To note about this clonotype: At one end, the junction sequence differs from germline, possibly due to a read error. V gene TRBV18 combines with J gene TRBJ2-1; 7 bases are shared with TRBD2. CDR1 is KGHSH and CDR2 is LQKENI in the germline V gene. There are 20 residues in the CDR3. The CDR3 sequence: CASSPPNAIGLVSDYNQQFF. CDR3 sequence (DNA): TGTGCCAGCTCACCACCCAATGCTATAGGACTAGTCAGCGACTACAATCAGCAGTTCTTC.

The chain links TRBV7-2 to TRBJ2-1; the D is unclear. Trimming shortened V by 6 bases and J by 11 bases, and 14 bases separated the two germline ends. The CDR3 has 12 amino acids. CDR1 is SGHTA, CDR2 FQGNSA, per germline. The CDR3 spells CASRSTEEKQFF. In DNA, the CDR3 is TGTGCCAGCAGATCTACCGAGGAAAAGCAGTTCTTC.

The CDR3 loop is CASSLRSGASHEQYF. CDR3 coding DNA: TGCGCCAGCAGCTTGAGGTCAGGGGCGTCCCACGAGCAGTACTTC. J is TRBJ2-7 and V is TRBV5-1, with a possible D match to TRBD1 (6 bases). CDR3 length: 15 residues. Germline CDR1 SGHRS, CDR2 YFSETQ. The V end was cut by 1 base, the J end by 5 bases, with 16 bases between.

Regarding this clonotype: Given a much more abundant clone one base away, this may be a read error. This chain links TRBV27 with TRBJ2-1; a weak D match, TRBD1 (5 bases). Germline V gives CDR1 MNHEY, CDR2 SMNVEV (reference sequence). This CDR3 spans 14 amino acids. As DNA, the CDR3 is TGTGCCAGCAGTTTACAGGGTAATTTTAATGGGCAGTTCTTC. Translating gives CASSLQGNFNGQFF.

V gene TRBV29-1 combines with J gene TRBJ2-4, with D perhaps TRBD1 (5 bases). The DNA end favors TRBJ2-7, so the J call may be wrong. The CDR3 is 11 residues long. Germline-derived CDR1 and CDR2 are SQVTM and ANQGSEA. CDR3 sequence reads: CSVAQVHEQYF. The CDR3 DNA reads TGCAGCGTTGCACAGGTCCACGAGCAGTACTTC.

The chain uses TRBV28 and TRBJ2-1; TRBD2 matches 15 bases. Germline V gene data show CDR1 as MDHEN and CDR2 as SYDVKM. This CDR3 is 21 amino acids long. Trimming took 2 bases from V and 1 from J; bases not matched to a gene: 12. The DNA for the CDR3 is TGTGCCAGCAGTTTACGTTCCGGACTAGCGGGGGGGCCGGTATCCTACAATGAGCAGTTCTTC. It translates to CASSLRSGLAGGPVSYNEQFF.

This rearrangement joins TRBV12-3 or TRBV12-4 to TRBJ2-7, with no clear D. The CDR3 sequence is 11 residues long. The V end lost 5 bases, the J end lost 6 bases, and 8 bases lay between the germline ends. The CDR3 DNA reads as TGTGCCAGCAGTGCCTTGGGCGAGCAGTACTTC. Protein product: CASSALGEQYF.

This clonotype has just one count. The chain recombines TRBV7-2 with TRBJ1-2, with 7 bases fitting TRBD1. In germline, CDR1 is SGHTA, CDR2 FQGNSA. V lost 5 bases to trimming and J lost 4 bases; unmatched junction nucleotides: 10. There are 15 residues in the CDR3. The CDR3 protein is CASSPDRTRSYGYTF. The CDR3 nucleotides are TGTGCCAGCAGCCCGGACAGGACTCGATCCTATGGCTACACCTTC.

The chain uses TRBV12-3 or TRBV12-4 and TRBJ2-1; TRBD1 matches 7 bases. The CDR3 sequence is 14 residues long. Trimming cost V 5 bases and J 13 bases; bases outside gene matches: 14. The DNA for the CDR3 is TGTGCCAGCAGTCACAGGAAAGACAGGGAGACCCAGTTCTTC. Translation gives CASSHRKDRETQFF.

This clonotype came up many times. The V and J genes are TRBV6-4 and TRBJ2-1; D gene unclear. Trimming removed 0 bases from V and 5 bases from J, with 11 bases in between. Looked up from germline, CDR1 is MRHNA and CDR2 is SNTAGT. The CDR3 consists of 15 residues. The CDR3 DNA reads TGTGCCAGCAGTGACTCTGCACGTAATCACAATGAGCAGTTCTTC. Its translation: CASSDSARNHNEQFF.

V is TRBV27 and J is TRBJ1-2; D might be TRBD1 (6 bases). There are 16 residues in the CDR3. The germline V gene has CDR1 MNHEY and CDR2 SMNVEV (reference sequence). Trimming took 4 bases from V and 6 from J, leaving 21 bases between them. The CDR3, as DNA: TGTGCCAGCAGTTCTTTCGGCAGGGGAGCCTACGATGGCTACACCTTC. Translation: CASSSFGRGAYDGYTF.

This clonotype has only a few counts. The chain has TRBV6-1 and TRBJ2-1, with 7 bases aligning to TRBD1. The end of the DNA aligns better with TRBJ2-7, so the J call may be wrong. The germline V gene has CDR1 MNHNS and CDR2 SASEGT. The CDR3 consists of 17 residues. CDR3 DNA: TGTGCCAGCAGTGAGACAGGGTTCCGGAGCTCCTACAATGAGCAGTACTTC. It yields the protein CASSETGFRSSYNEQYF.

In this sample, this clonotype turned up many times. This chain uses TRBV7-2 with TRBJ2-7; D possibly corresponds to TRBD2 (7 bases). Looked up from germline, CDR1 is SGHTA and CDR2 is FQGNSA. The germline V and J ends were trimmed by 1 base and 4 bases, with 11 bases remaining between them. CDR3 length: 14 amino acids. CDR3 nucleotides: TGTGCCAGCAGCTTAGGGGGGGGCTTGTACGAGCAGTACTTC. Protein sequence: CASSLGGGLYEQYF.

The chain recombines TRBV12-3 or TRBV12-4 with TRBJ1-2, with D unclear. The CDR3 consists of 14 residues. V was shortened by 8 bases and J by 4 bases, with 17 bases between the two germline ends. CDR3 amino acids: CASSLPGGLYGYTF. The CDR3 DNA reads TGTGCCAGCTCTCTCCCAGGCGGACTCTATGGCTACACCTTC.

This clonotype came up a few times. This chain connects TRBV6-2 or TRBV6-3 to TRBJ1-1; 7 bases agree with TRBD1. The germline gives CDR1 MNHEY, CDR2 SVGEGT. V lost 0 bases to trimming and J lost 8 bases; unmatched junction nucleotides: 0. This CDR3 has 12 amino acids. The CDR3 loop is CASSYSQGEAFF. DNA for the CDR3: TGTGCCAGCAGTTACTCACAGGGGGAAGCTTTCTTT.

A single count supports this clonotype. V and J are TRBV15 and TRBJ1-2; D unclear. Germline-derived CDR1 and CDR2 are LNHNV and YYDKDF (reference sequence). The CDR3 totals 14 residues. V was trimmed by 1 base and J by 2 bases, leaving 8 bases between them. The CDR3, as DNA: TGTGCCACCAGCAGAGCCGGACGAAACTATGGCTACACCTTC. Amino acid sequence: CATSRAGRNYGYTF. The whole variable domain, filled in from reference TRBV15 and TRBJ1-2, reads DAMVIQNPRYQVTQFGKPVTLSCSQTLNHNVMYWYQQKSSQAPKLLFHYYDKDFNNEADTPDNFQSRRPNTSFCFLDIRSPGLGDTAMYLCATSRAGRNYGYTFGSGTRLTVV.

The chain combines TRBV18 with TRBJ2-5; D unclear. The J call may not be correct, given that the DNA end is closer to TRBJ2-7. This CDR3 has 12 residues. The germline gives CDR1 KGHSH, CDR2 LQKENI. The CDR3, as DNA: TGTGCCAGCTCACCACACCTCTACGAGCAGTACTTC. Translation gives CASSPHLYEQYF.

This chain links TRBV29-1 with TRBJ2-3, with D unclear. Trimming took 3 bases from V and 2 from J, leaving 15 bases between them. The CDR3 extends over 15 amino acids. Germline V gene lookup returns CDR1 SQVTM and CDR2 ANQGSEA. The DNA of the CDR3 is TGCAGCGTTGATATCTCCGGCAAACACACAGATACGCAGTATTTT. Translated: CSVDISGKHTDTQYF.

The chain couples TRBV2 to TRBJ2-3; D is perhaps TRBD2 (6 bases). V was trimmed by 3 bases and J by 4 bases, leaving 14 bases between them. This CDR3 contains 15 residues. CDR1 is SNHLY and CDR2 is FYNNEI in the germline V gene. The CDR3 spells CASSEGGRVADTQYF. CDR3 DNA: TGTGCCAGCAGTGAGGGAGGTAGGGTTGCAGATACGCAGTATTTT.

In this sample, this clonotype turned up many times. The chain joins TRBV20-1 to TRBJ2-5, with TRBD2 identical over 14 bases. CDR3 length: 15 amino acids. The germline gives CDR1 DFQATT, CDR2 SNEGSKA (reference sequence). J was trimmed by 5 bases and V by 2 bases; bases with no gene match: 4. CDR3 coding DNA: TGCAGTGCTAGAATGACTAGCGGGAGGGGGGAGACCCAGTACTTC. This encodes CSARMTSGRGETQYF.

The CDR3: CSGGSGTGELFF. The CDR3 DNA sequence: TGCAGCGGGGGGTCGGGTACCGGGGAGCTGTTTTTT. V and J are TRBV29-1 and TRBJ2-2; either TRBD1 or TRBD2 may fit D (5 bases each). This CDR3 is 12 amino acids long. Trimming cost V 7 bases and J 5 bases, with 11 bases left between them. Germline V CDR1 and CDR2: SQVTM, ANQGSEA.

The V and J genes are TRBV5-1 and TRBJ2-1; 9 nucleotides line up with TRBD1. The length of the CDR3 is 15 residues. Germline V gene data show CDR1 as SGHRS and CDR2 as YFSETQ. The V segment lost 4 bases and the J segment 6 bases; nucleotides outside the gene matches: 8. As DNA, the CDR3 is TGCGCCAGCAGCGTAACGGGACAGGGAGTCAATGAGCAGTTCTTC. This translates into CASSVTGQGVNEQFF.

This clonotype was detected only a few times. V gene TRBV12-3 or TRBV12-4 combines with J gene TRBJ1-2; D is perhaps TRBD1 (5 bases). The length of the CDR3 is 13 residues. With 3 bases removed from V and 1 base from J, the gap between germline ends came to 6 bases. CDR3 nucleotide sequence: TGTGCCAGCAGTTTGACAGATAACTATGGCTACACCTTC. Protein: CASSLTDNYGYTF.

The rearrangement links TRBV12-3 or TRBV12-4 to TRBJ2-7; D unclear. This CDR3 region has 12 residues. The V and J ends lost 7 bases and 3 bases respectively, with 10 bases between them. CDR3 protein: CASNKDGYEQYF. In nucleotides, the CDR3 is TGTGCCAGCAATAAGGACGGCTACGAGCAGTACTTC.

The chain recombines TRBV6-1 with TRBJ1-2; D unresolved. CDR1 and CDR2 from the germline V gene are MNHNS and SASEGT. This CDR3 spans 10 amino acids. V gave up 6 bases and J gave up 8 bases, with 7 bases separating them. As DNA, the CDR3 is TGTGCCAGCAGCCGTCGAGGCTACACCTTC. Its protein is CASSRRGYTF.

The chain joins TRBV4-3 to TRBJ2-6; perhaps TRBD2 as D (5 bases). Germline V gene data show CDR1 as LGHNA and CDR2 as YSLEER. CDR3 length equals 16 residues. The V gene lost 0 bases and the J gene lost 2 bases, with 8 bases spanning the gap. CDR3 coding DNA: TGCGCCAGCAGCCAAGATTCCGGGACTGGGGCCAACGTCCTGACTTTC. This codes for CASSQDSGTGANVLTF.

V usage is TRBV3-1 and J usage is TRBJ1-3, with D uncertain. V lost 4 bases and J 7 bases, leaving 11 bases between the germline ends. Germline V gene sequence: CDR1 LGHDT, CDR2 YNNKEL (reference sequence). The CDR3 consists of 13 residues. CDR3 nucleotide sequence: TGTGCCAGCAGCCCGGGGTTGGGGAACACCATATATTTT. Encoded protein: CASSPGLGNTIYF.

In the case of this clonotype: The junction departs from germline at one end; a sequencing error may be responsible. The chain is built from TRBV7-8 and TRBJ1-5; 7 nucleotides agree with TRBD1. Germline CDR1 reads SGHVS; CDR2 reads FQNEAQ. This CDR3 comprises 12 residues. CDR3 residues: CASRTGNPPQHF. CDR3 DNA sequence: TGTGCCAGCAGGACAGGGAATCCGCCCCAGCATTTT.

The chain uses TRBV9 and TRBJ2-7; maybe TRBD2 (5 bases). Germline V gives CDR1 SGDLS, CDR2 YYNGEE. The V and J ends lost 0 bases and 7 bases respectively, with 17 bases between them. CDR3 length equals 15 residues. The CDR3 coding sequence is TGTGCCAGCAGCGTAGAAGCCGGGAACTCGCTTGAGCAGTACTTC. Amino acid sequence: CASSVEAGNSLEQYF. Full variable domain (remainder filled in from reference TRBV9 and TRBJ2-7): DSGVTQTPKHLITATGQRVTLRCSPRSGDLSVYWYQQSLDQGLQFLIQYYNGEERAKGNILERFSAQQFPDLHSELNLSSLELGDSALYFCASSVEAGNSLEQYFGPGTRLTVT.

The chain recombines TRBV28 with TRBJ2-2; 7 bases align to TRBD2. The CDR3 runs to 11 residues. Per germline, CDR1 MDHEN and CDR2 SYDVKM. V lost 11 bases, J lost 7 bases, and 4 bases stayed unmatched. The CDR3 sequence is CAHGTIGELFF. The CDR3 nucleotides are TGTGCCCACGGGACTATCGGGGAGCTGTTTTTT.